A selection of T cell receptor beta chains follows, all from one sample in a study of shared clonotypes between healthy human individuals. Generated by immunoSEQ multiplex PCR, the TCRdb table keeps only in-frame clones and is missing some. The sample has almost 750,000 clones, approximately 77% seen once. Sequenced material: memory CD4+ T cells sorted from blood. The receptor set was obtained from a woman in her twenties or thirties in good health. Each CDR3 is given with its conserved first and last residue.

j_gene	v_gene	CDR3aa
TRBJ2-7	TRBV7-8	CASSLLSGREYEQYF
TRBJ2-7	TRBV27	CASRVLGQGIHEQYF
TRBJ2-1	TRBV4-1	CASSHPGLAGGGYNEQFF
TRBJ1-3	TRBV29-1	CSVVGPGNTIYF
TRBJ1-4	TRBV7-6	CASSRRSTTNEKLFF
TRBJ2-7	TRBV11-2	CASSVLTGTSYEQYF
TRBJ2-7	TRBV5-1	CASSFRVGGYEQYF
TRBJ2-2	TRBV28	CASSPSGDNTGELFF
TRBJ1-3	TRBV19	CASSLQAGSSGNTIYF
TRBJ1-1	TRBV19	CASRPHRVNTEAFF
TRBJ1-1	TRBV7-2	CASSKDKNTEAFF
TRBJ2-7	TRBV6-5	CASSYGLAGAHEQYF
TRBJ2-3	TRBV10-1	CASSGKGSSSDTQYF
TRBJ2-2	TRBV6-5	CASSSRTRNGELFF
TRBJ2-7	TRBV27	CASSLSSGSYEQYF
TRBJ2-7	TRBV6-6	CASSGTGMPYEQYF
TRBJ2-7	TRBV7-2	CASSPSGEGLYEQYF
TRBJ2-1	TRBV19	CASSIELSSYNEQFF
TRBJ1-2	TRBV2	CARRWGQGASGYTF
TRBJ1-1	TRBV19	CASRAHELNTEAFF
TRBJ2-1	TRBV23-1	CASTTPVWLGMNEQFF
TRBJ2-1	TRBV6-6	CASSIPGDYNEQFF
TRBJ1-2	TRBV28	CASGIRRGTNYGYTF
TRBJ2-1	TRBV19	CASSIRQGRYNEQFF
TRBJ1-2	TRBV10-3	CAISQPDRGGYGYTF
TRBJ2-3	TRBV10-2	CASSSAASSGGPLDTQYF
TRBJ2-1	TRBV5-8	CASSLAGGPNNEQFF
TRBJ1-5	TRBV19	CASSIGGSTNQPQHF
TRBJ2-5	TRBV6-5	CASSKNRGEGETQYF
TRBJ2-1	TRBV4-2	CASSQDEDAVREQFF
TRBJ1-2	TRBV2	CASRLDPGTYGYTF
TRBJ2-3	TRBV5-1	CASTGTGNTDTQYF
TRBJ1-1	TRBV7-8	CASRWTGVGTEAFF
TRBJ2-5	TRBV25-1	CASSDGTAARGAQYF
TRBJ2-1	TRBV30	CAYLRLAGVRYNEQFF
TRBJ2-1	TRBV19	CASSTQGLAFDEQFF
TRBJ2-1	TRBV11-3	CASSLGLRESDNEQFF
TRBJ1-2	TRBV18	CASSRDSGSIDYGYTF
TRBJ1-2	TRBV19	CASSDRPMGYTF
TRBJ1-4	TRBV21-1	CASSTYPTGPLLDEKLFF
TRBJ2-1	TRBV11-2	CASSLGGSYNEQFF